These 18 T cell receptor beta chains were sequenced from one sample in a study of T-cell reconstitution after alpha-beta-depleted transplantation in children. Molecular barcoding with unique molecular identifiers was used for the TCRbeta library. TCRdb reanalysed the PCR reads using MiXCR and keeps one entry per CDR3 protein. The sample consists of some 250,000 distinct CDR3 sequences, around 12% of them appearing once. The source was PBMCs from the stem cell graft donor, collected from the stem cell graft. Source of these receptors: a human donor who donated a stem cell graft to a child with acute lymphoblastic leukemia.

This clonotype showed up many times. In nucleotides, the CDR3 is TGTGCCAGCAGCTTAGATCGTGACAGGGGCTACGAGCAGTACTTC. Amino acids: CASSLDRDRGYEQYF. This chain connects TRBV11-2 to TRBJ2-7; 8 bases align to TRBD1. This CDR3 comprises 15 residues. The V and J ends lost 0 bases and 3 bases, in that order; junction bases with no gene match: 4. CDR1 SGHAT and CDR2 FQNNGV come from the germline V gene.

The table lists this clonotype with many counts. The CDR3 is CASSLSRSAGQETQYF. The CDR3 nucleotides read TGTGCCAGCAGTTTGTCTCGGTCGGCAGGGCAAGAGACCCAGTACTTC. This rearrangement joins TRBV12-3 or TRBV12-4 to TRBJ2-5, with D possibly matching TRBD1 (5 bases). Trimming shortened V by 3 bases and J by 2 bases, and 16 bases separated the two germline ends. The CDR3 sequence is 16 residues long.

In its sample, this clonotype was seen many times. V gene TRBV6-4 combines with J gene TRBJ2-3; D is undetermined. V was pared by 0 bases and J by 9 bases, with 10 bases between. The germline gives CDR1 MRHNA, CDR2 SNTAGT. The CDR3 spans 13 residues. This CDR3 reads CASSDSKYGTQYF. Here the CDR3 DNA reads TGTGCCAGCAGTGACTCGAAATATGGAACGCAGTATTTT.

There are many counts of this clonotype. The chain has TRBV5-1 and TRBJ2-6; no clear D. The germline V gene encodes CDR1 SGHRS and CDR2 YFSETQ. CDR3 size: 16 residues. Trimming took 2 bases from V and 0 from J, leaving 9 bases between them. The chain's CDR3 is CASSLGRSSGANVLTF. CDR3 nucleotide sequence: TGCGCCAGCAGCTTAGGACGGAGCTCTGGGGCCAACGTCCTGACTTTC.

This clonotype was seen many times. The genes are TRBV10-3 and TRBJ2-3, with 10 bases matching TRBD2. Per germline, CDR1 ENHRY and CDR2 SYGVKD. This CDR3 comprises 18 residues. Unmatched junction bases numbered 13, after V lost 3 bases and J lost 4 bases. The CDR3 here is CAISDLPAGGPGADTQYF. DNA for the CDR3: TGTGCCATCAGTGATCTCCCAGCGGGAGGGCCGGGAGCAGATACGCAGTATTTT.

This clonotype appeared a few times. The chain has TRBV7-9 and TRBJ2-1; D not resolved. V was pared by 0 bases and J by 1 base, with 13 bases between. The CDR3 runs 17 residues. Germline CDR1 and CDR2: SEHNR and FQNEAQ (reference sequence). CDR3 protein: CASSLAGRRTSYNEQFF. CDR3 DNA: TGTGCCAGCAGCTTAGCGGGCAGGCGAACTTCCTACAATGAGCAGTTCTTC.

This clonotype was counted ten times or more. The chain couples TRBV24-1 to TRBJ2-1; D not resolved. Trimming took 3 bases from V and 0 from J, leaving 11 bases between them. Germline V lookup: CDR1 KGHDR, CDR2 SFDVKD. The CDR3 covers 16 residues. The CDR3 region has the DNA TGTGCCACCAGTGATCAGCTTAGGAGCTCCTACAATGAGCAGTTCTTC. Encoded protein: CATSDQLRSSYNEQFF.

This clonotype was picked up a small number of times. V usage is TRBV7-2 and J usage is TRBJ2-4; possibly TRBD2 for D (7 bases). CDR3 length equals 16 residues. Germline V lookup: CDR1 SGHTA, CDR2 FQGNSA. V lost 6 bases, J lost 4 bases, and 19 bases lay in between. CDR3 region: CASSKGGAVLKNIQYF. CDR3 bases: TGTGCCAGCAGTAAAGGGGGGGCGGTTTTAAAAAACATTCAGTACTTC.

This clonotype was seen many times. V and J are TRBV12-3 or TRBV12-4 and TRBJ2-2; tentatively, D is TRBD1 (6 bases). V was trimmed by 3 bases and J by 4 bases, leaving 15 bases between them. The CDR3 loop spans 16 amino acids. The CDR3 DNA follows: TGTGCCAGCAGTTTCTCACAGGGACGGGTCACCGGGGAGCTGTTTTTT. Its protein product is CASSFSQGRVTGELFF.

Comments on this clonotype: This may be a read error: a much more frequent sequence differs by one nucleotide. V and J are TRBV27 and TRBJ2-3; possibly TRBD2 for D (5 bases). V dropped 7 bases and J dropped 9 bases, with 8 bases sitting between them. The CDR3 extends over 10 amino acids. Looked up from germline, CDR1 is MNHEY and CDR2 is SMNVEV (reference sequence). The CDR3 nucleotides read TGTGCCAGCAAAGGGAGCACGCAGTATTTT. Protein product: CASKGSTQYF.

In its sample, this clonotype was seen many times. CDR3 DNA: TGTGCCAGCAGCACCCGGGACAGGGGGCTGGGCGGGGAGCTGTTTTTT. Its translation: CASSTRDRGLGGELFF. This chain uses TRBV7-3 with TRBJ2-2; 12 bases agree with TRBD1. Germline V gene sequence: CDR1 SGHTA, CDR2 FQGTGA. The CDR3 is 16 residues long. V was clipped by 5 bases and J by 7 bases; unmatched bases: 8.

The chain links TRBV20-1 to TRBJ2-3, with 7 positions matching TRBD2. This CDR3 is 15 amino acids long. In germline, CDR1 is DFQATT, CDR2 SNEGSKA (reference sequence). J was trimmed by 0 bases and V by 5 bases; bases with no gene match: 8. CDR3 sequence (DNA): TGCAGTGCTGGACTAGGAGGGCCGAGCACAGATACGCAGTATTTT. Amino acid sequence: CSAGLGGPSTDTQYF.

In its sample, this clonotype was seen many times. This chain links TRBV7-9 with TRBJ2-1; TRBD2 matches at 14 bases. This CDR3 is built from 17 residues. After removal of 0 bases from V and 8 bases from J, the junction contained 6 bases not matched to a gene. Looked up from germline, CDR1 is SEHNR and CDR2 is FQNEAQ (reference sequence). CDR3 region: CASSLAPGTSGRHEQFF. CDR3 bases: TGTGCCAGCAGCTTAGCGCCGGGGACTAGCGGGAGACATGAGCAGTTCTTC.

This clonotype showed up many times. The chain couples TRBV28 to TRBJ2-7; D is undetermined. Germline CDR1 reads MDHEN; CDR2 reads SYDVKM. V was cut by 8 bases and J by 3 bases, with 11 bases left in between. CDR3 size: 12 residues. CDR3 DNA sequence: TGTGCCAGCCGGAAAAGATTCTACGAGCAGTACTTC. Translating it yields CASRKRFYEQYF.

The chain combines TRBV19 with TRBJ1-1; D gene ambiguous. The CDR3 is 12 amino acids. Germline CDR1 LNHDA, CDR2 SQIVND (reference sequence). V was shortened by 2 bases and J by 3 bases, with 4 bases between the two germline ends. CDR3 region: CASSISHTEAFF. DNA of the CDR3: TGTGCCAGTAGTATATCCCACACTGAAGCTTTCTTT.

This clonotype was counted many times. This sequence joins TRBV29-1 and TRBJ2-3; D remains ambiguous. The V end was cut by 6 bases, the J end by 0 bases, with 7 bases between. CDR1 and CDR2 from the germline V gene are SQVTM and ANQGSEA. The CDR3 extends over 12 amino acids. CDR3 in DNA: TGCAGCGTGCACCCGAGCACAGATACGCAGTATTTT. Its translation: CSVHPSTDTQYF.

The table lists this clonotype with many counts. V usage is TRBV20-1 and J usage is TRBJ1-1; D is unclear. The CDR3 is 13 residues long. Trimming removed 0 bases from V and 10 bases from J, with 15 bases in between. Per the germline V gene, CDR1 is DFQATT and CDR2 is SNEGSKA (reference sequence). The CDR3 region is CSARDRTPRGAFF. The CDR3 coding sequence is TGCAGTGCTAGAGACCGGACCCCACGGGGAGCTTTCTTT.

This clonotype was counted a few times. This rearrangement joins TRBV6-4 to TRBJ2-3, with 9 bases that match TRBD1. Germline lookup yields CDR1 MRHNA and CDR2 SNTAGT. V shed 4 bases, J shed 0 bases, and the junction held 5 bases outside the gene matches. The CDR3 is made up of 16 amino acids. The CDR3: CASSVKGTGSTDTQYF. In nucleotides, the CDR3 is TGTGCCAGCAGTGTCAAGGGGACAGGGAGCACAGATACGCAGTATTTT.